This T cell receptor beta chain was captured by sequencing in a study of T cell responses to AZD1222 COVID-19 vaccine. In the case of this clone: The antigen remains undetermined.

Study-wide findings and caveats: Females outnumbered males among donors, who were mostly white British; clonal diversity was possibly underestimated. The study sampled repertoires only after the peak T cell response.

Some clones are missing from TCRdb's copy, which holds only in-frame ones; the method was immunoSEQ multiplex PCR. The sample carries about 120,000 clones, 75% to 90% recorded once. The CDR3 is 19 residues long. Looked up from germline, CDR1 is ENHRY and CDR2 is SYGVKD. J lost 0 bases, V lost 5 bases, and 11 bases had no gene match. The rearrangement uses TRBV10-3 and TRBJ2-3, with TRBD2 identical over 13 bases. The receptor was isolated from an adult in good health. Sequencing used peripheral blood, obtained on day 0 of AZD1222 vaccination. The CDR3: CAISTGLAGKWSSTDTQYF. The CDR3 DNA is TGTGCCATCAGTACGGGACTAGCGGGAAAATGGTCTAGCACAGATACGCAGTATTTT.